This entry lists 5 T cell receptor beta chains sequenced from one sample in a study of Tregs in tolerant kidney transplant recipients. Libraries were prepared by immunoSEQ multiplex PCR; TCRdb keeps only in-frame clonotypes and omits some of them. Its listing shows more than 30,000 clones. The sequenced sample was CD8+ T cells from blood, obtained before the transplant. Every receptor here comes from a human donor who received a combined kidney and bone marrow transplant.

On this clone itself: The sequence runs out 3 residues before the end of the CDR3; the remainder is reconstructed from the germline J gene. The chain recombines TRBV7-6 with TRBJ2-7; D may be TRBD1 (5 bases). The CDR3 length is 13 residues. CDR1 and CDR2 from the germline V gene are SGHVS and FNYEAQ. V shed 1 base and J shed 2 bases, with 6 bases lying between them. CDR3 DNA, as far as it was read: TGTGCCAGCAGCTTAGGGACACCCTACGAG. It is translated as CASSLGTPYE. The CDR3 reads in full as CASSLGTPYEQYF.

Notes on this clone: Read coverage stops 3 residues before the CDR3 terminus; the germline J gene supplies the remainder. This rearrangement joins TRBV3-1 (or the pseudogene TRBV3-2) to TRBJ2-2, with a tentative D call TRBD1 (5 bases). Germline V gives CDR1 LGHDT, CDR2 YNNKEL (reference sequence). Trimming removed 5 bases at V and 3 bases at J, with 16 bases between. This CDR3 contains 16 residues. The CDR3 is CASSAEAGLYTGELFF. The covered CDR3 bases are TGTGCCAGCAGCGCCGAGGCAGGGCTGTACACCGGGGAG.

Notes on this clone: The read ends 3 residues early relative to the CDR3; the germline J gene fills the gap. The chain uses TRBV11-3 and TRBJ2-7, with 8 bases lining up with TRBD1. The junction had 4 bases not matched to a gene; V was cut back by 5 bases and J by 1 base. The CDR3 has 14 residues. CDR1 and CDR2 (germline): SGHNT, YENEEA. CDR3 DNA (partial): TGTGCCAGCAGCCACCGGGACAGGTCCTACGAG. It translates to CASSHRDRSYE. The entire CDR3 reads CASSHRDRSYEQYF.

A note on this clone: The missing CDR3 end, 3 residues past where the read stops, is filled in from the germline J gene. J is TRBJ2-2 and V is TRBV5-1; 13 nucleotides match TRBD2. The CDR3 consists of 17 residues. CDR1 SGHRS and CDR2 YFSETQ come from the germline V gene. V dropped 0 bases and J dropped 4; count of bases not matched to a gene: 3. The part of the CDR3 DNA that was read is TGCGCCAGCAGCTTGGGGGGACTAGCGGGATTCACCGGGGAG. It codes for CASSLGGLAGFTGE. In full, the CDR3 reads CASSLGGLAGFTGELFF. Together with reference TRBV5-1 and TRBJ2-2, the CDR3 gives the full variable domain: KAGVTQTPRYLIKTRGQQVTLSCSPISGHRSVSWYQQTPGQGLQFLFEYFSETQRNKGNFPGRFSGRQFSNSRSEMNVSTLELGDSALYLCASSLGGLAGFTGELFFGEGSRLTVL.

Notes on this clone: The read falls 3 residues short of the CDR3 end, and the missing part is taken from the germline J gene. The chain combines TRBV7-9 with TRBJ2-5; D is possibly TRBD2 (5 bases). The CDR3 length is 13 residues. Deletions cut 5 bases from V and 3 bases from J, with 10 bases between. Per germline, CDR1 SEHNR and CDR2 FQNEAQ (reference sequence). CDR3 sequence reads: CASSIGLEETQYF. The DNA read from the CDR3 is TGTGCCAGCAGCATCGGACTGGAAGAGACC. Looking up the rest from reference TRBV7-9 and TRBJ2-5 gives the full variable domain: DTGVSQNPRHKITKRGQNVTFRCDPISEHNRLYWYRQTLGQGPEFLTYFQNEAQLEKSRLLSDRFSAERPKGSFSTLEIQRTEQGDSAMYLCASSIGLEETQYFGPGTRLLVL.